These 17 T cell receptor beta chains originate from one sample sequenced in a study of cytomegalovirus exposure and HLA in healthy donors. Primers for the PCR totalled 60 Vbeta and 13 Jbeta. Sequencing was performed with immunoSEQ multiplex PCR; in TCRdb, only in-frame clones are kept and a portion is missing. The data show over 130,000 clones, around two thirds seen once. Sequencing input: PBMCs. The source of these receptors is a male donor in good health and CMV-seronegative.

Only a few counts were recorded for this clone. The rearrangement joins TRBV4-1 to TRBJ1-1; D may be TRBD1 (5 bases). The CDR3 is made up of 14 amino acids. The V and J ends lost 2 bases and 7 bases respectively, with 14 bases between them. CDR1 MGHRA and CDR2 YSYEKL come from the germline V gene. The CDR3 sequence: CASSQNTDRGEAFF. The CDR3 coding sequence is TGCGCCAGCAGCCAAAATACCGACAGAGGTGAAGCTTTCTTT.

The rearrangement joins TRBV4-3 to TRBJ2-2, with D hard to call. Germline V gives CDR1 LGHNA, CDR2 YSLEER. This CDR3 comprises 17 residues. V shed 0 bases and J shed 0 bases, with 11 bases lying between them. CDR3 region: CASSQDRVLANTGELFF. The DNA for the CDR3 is TGCGCCAGCAGCCAAGATCGGGTTCTAGCGAACACCGGGGAGCTGTTTTTT.

The chain combines TRBV11-1 with TRBJ2-7; 8 nucleotides line up with TRBD1. Germline CDR1 and CDR2: SGHAT and FQDESV (reference sequence). The CDR3 has 15 amino acids. The V segment lost 2 bases and the J segment 4 bases; nucleotides outside the gene matches: 7. CDR3 sequence reads: CASSLPTGGKYEQYF. The CDR3 nucleotides read TGTGCCAGCAGCTTACCAACAGGGGGTAAATACGAGCAGTACTTC.

The rearrangement joins TRBV9 to TRBJ1-1; TRBD1 agrees at 8 bases. Germline V lookup: CDR1 SGDLS, CDR2 YYNGEE. The CDR3 sequence is 14 residues long. The J segment lost 5 bases and the V segment lost 7 bases, leaving 10 bases of the junction unmatched. CDR3 nucleotides: TGTGCCAGCTCCCCCCTGACAGGGGCTACTGAAGCTTTCTTT. Amino acid sequence: CASSPLTGATEAFF. The full variable domain, rest sourced from reference TRBV9 and TRBJ1-1, is DSGVTQTPKHLITATGQRVTLRCSPRSGDLSVYWYQQSLDQGLQFLIQYYNGEERAKGNILERFSAQQFPDLHSELNLSSLELGDSALYFCASSPLTGATEAFFGQGTRLTVV.

The rearrangement uses TRBV2 and TRBJ2-4; no reliable D call. Germline values: CDR1 SNHLY, CDR2 FYNNEI. V dropped 5 bases and J dropped 2 bases, with 16 bases sitting between them. The CDR3 contains 16 residues. Here the CDR3 reads CASSRPRGQTKNIQYF. The CDR3 bases are TGTGCCAGCAGTCGCCCCCGTGGGCAGACCAAAAACATTCAGTACTTC.

The CDR3: CASRPTGPMNTEAFF. CDR3 nucleotides: TGTGCCAGTAGGCCGACAGGACCCATGAACACTGAAGCTTTCTTT. The chain is built from TRBV19 and TRBJ1-1; TRBD1 is a possible D gene (6 bases). Per the germline V gene, CDR1 is LNHDA and CDR2 is SQIVND (reference sequence). V was shortened by 6 bases and J by 0 bases, with 14 bases between the two germline ends. The CDR3 spans 15 residues.

The gene calls are TRBV2 and TRBJ1-3, with 10 bases that match TRBD1. After removal of 7 bases from V and 0 bases from J, the junction contained 6 bases not matched to a gene. CDR1 is SNHLY, CDR2 FYNNEI, per germline. CDR3 size: 16 residues. The CDR3 coding sequence is TGTGCCAGCACTCAGGACAGGGGGTCCTCTGGAAACACCATATATTTT. As protein: CASTQDRGSSGNTIYF.

This clone was recorded a few times. The chain links TRBV15 to TRBJ1-3; TRBD1 might be the D (5 bases). Germline V lookup: CDR1 LNHNV, CDR2 YYDKDF (reference sequence). V was shortened by 1 base and J by 2 bases, with 12 bases between the two germline ends. The CDR3 runs 16 residues. The CDR3, as DNA: TGTGCCACCAGCAGAGCCAGGGTCTCTACTGGAAACACCATATATTTT. Translation gives CATSRARVSTGNTIYF.

A single count supports this clone. The CDR3 is CALTKGGNEQYF. The DNA of the CDR3 is TGTGCCTTGACAAAGGGGGGGAACGAGCAGTACTTC. The chain joins TRBV30 to TRBJ2-7, with D possibly TRBD2 on 7 matching bases. This CDR3 is 12 amino acids long. Germline V gene sequence: CDR1 GTSNPN, CDR2 SVGIG (reference sequence). The V and J ends lost 7 bases and 5 bases respectively, with 15 bases between them.

The chain couples TRBV7-9 to TRBJ2-3, with 7 bases that match TRBD1. The V segment lost 1 base and the J segment 1 base; nucleotides outside the gene matches: 2. This CDR3 contains 15 residues. The germline CDR1 and CDR2 sequences are SEHNR and FQNEAQ (reference sequence). As DNA, the CDR3 is TGTGCCAGCAGCTTAGGGGACAGACGCACAGATACGCAGTATTTT. Translated: CASSLGDRRTDTQYF.

This clone was seen only a few times. The chain has TRBV27 and TRBJ1-5; 10 nucleotides agree with TRBD1. Germline V gene sequence: CDR1 MNHEY, CDR2 SMNVEV (reference sequence). V dropped 6 bases and J dropped 13; count of bases not matched to a gene: 9. The CDR3 is made up of 13 amino acids. The CDR3 DNA reads TGTGCCAGCAGGGGACAGGGGAATTCCCCACAGCATTTT. Its protein product is CASRGQGNSPQHF.

The J gene is TRBJ1-6, the V gene TRBV6-1; TRBD1 matches 8 bases. The V and J ends lost 6 bases and 9 bases, in that order; junction bases with no gene match: 10. Germline CDR1 MNHNS, CDR2 SASEGT. The length of the CDR3 is 15 residues. DNA for the CDR3: TGTGCCAGCAGGGGGTTTGGACAGGGTTCTTCACCCCTCCACTTT. It is translated as CASRGFGQGSSPLHF.

V is TRBV2 and J is TRBJ1-1; a weak D match, TRBD1 (5 bases). V was cut by 6 bases and J by 3 bases, with 8 bases left in between. CDR3 size: 12 residues. Germline V gives CDR1 SNHLY, CDR2 FYNNEI. For the CDR3, the DNA is TGTGCCAGCAGCGGGGGGTACACTGAAGCTTTCTTT. It encodes CASSGGYTEAFF.

This clone has a handful of counts. DNA for the CDR3: TGTGCCAGCAGCGTCCGTGGACTAGCGGGCGTCGCGGGGGATACGCAGTATTTT. Protein: CASSVRGLAGVAGDTQYF. The rearrangement joins TRBV9 to TRBJ2-3; 11 nucleotides line up with TRBD2. After removal of 2 bases from V and 6 bases from J, the junction contained 14 bases not matched to a gene. Germline V gene data show CDR1 as SGDLS and CDR2 as YYNGEE. This CDR3 has 18 residues.

The chain uses TRBV5-4 and TRBJ1-6; 7 bases agree with TRBD1. This CDR3 is built from 16 residues. The junction had 3 bases not matched to a gene; V was cut back by 2 bases and J by 1 base. Germline V gene sequence: CDR1 SGHNT, CDR2 YYREEE (reference sequence). CDR3 DNA: TGTGCCAGCAGCTTAAACAGGGGATCCTATAATTCACCCCTCCACTTT. Encoded protein: CASSLNRGSYNSPLHF.

This clone has a handful of counts. This chain uses TRBV5-1 with TRBJ1-1; 7 bases match TRBD1. The V gene's germline CDR1 is SGHRS and CDR2 YFSETQ. There are 20 residues in the CDR3. J lost 5 bases, V lost 4 bases, and 26 bases had no gene match. CDR3 sequence reads: CASSPPLSMTGLRRRTEAFF. The CDR3 nucleotides are TGCGCCAGCAGCCCTCCCCTATCTATGACAGGGTTACGGCGGAGGACTGAAGCTTTCTTT.

The rearrangement uses TRBV2 and TRBJ2-7; 12 nucleotides align to TRBD2. Trimming cost V 6 bases and J 6 bases; bases outside gene matches: 12. CDR3 length: 16 residues. CDR1 is SNHLY, CDR2 FYNNEI, per germline. The CDR3 spells CASRASGGAASGEQYF. Written as DNA, the CDR3 is TGTGCCAGCAGGGCTAGCGGGGGGGCGGCTTCTGGCGAGCAGTACTTC.